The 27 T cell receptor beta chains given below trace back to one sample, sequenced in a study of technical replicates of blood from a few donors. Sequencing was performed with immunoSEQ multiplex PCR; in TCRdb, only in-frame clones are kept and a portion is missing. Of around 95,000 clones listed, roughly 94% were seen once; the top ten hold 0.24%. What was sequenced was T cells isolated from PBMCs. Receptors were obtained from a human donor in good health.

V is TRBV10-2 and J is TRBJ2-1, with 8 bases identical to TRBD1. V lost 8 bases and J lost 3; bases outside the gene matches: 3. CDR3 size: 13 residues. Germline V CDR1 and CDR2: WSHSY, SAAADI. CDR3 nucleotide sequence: TGCGCCAGCGGGACAGGAAACTACAATGAGCAGTTCTTC. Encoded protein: CASGTGNYNEQFF.

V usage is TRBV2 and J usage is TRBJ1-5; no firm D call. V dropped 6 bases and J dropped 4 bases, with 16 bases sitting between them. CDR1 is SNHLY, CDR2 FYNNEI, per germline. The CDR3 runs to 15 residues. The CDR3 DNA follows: TGTGCCAGCAGCCTCGGGTGGATAGCTAATCAGCCCCAGCATTTT. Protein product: CASSLGWIANQPQHF.

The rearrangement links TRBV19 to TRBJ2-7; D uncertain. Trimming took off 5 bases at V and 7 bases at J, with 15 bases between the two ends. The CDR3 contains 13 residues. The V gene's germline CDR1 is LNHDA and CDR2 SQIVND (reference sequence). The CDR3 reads CASSSYSLSEQYF. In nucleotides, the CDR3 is TGTGCCAGTAGTTCCTACAGCTTGAGTGAGCAGTACTTC.

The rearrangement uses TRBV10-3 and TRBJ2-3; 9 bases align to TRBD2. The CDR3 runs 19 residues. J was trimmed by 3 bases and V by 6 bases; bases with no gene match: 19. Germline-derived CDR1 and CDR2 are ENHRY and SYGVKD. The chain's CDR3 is CAISTFVQLAGKRTDTQYF. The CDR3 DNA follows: TGTGCCATCAGCACTTTCGTCCAGCTAGCGGGAAAGAGGACAGATACGCAGTATTTT.

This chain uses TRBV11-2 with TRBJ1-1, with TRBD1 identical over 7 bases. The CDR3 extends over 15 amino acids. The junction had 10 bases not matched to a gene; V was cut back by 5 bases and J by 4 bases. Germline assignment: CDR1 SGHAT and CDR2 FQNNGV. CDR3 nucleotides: TGTGCCAGCAGCCGGACAGGTCGCGGTTTCACTGAAGCTTTCTTT. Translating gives CASSRTGRGFTEAFF.

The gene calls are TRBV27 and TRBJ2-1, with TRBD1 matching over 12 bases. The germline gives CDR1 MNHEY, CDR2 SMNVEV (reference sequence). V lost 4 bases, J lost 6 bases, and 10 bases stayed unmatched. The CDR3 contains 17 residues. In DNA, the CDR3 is TGTGCCAGCAGTTGGGGACAGGGGGCGGGTGTGGCCAATGAGCAGTTCTTC. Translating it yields CASSWGQGAGVANEQFF.

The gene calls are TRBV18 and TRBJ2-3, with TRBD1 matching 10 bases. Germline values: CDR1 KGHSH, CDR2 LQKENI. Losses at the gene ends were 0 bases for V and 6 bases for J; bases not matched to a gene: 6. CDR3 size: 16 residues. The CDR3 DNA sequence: TGTGCCAGCTCACCACCCGAGGACAGGGGGTGGGATACGCAGTATTTT. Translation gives CASSPPEDRGWDTQYF.

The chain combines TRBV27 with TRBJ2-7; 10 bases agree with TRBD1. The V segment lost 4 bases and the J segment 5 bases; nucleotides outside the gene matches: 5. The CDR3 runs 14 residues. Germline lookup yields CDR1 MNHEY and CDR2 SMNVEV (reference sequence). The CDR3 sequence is CASSWGQGIDEQYF. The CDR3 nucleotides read TGTGCCAGCAGTTGGGGACAGGGGATCGACGAGCAGTACTTC.

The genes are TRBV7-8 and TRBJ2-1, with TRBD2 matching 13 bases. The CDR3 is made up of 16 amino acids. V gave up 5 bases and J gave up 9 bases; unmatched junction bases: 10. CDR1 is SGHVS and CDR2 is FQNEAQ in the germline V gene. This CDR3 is CASSPGLAGARSEQFF. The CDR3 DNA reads TGTGCCAGCAGCCCCGGACTAGCGGGAGCTAGATCTGAGCAGTTCTTC.

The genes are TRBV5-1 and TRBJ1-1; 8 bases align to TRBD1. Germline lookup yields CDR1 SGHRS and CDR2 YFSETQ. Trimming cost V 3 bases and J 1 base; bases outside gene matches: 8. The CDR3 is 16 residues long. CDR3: CASSYRAGTGNTEAFF. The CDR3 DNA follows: TGCGCCAGCAGCTACAGAGCCGGGACAGGGAACACTGAAGCTTTCTTT.

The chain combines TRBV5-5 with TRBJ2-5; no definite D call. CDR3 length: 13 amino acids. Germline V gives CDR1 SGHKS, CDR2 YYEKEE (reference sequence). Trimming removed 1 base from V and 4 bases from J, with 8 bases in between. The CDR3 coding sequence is TGTGCCAGCAGCTTGAGCCCCCCAGAGACCCAGTACTTC. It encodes CASSLSPPETQYF.

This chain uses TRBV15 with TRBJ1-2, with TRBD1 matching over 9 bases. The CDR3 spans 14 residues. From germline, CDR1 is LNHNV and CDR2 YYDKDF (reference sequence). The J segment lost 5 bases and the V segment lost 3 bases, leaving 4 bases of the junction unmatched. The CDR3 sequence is CATSRGTGHYGYTF. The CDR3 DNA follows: TGTGCCACCAGCAGGGGGACAGGGCATTATGGCTACACCTTC.

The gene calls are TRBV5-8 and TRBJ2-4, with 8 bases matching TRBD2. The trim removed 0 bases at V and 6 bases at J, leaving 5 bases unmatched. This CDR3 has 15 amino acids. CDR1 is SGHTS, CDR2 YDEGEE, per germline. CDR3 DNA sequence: TGTGCCAGCAGCTTGGTAGCGGGGATGGGAAACATTCAGTACTTC. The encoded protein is CASSLVAGMGNIQYF.

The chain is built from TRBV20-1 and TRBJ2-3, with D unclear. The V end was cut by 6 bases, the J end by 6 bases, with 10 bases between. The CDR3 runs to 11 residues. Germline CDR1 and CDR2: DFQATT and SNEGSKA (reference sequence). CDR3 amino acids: CSAQFGDTQYF. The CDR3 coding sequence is TGCAGTGCGCAGTTCGGGGATACGCAGTATTTT.

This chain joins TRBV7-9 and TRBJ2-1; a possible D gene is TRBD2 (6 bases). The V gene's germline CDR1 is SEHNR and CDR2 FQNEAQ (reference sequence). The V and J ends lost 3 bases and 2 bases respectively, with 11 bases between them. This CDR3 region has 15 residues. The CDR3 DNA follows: TGTGCCAGCAGCTTCGGGAGCTCGGCCTACAATGAGCAGTTCTTC. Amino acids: CASSFGSSAYNEQFF.

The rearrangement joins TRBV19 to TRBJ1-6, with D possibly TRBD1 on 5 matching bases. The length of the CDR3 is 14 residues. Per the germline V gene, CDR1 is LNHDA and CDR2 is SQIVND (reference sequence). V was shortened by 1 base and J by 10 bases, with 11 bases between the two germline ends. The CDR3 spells CASSIARVGSPLHF. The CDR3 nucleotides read TGTGCCAGTAGTATAGCCAGGGTAGGGTCACCCCTCCACTTT.

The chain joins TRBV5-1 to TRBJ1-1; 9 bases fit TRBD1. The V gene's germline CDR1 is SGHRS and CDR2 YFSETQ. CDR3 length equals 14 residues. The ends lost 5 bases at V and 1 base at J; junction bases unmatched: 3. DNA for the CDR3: TGCGCCAGCAGGGACAGGGGATCGAACACTGAAGCTTTCTTT. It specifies CASRDRGSNTEAFF.

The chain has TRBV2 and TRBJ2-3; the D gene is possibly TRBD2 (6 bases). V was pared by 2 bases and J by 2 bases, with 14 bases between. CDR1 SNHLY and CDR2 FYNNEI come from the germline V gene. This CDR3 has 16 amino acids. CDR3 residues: CASSESVREVTDTQYF. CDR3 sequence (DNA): TGTGCCAGCAGTGAAAGCGTCAGGGAGGTCACAGATACGCAGTATTTT.

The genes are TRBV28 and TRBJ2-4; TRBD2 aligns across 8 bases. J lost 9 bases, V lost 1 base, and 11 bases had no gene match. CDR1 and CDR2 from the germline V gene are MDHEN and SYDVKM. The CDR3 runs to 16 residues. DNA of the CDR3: TGTGCCAGCAGTTTATTGGGCGGGGGGACCAGTGTCATTCAGTACTTC. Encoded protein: CASSLLGGGTSVIQYF.

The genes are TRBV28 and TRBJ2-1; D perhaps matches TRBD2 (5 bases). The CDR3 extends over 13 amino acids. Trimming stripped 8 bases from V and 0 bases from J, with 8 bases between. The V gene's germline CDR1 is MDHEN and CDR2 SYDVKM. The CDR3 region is CASEEDSYNEQFF. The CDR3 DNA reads TGTGCCAGCGAGGAGGACTCCTACAATGAGCAGTTCTTC. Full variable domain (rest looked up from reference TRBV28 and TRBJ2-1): DVKVTQSSRYLVKRTGEKVFLECVQDMDHENMFWYRQDPGLGLRLIYFSYDVKMKEKGDIPEGYSVSREKKERFSLILESASTNQTSMYLCASEEDSYNEQFFGPGTRLTVL.

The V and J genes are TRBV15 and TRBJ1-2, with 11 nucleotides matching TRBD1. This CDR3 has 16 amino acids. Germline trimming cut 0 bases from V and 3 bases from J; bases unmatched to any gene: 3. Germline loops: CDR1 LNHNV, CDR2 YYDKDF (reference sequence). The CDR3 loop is CATSRDRDRGDYGYTF. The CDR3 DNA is TGTGCCACCAGCAGAGATAGGGACAGGGGGGACTATGGCTACACCTTC.

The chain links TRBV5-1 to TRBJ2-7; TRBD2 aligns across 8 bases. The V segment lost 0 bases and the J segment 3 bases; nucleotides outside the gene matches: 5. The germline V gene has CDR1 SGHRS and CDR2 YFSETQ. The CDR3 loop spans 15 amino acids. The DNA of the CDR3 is TGCGCCAGCAGCTTGGCCCCGGGAGGGATCTACGAGCAGTACTTC. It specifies CASSLAPGGIYEQYF.

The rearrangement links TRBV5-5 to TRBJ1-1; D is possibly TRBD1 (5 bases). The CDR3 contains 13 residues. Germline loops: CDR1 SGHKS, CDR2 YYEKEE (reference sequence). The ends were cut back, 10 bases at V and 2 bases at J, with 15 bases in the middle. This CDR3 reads CAERGRVNTEAFF. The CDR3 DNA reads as TGTGCCGAACGGGGGAGGGTAAACACTGAAGCTTTCTTT.

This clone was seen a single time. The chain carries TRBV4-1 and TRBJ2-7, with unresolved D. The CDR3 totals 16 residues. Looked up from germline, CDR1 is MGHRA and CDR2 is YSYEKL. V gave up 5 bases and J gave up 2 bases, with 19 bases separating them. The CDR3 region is CASSFNTAPSTYEQYF. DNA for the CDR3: TGCGCCAGCAGCTTCAATACCGCGCCATCTACCTACGAGCAGTACTTC.

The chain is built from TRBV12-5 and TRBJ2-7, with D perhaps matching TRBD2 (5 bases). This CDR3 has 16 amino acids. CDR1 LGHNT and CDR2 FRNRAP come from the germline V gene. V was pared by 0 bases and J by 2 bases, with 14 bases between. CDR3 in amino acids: CASGLVLGHGAYEQYF. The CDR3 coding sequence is TGTGCTAGTGGTTTGGTACTTGGGCACGGGGCCTACGAGCAGTACTTC.

The CDR3 DNA is TGTGCCAGCAGAGGGGTTAAAGAGACCCAGTACTTC. Translation: CASRGVKETQYF. This chain links TRBV6-1 with TRBJ2-5; a weak D match, TRBD1 (5 bases). Trimming removed 6 bases at V and 3 bases at J, with 8 bases between. The CDR3 spans 12 residues. Germline V gives CDR1 MNHNS, CDR2 SASEGT.

The CDR3 bases are TGTGCCAGCAGCGTATACACGAACACCGGGGAGCTGTTTTTT. Protein product: CASSVYTNTGELFF. V is TRBV9 and J is TRBJ2-2; D is unresolved. The V gene lost 1 base and the J gene lost 0 bases, with 4 bases spanning the gap. The CDR3 covers 14 residues. Germline V gene data show CDR1 as SGDLS and CDR2 as YYNGEE.